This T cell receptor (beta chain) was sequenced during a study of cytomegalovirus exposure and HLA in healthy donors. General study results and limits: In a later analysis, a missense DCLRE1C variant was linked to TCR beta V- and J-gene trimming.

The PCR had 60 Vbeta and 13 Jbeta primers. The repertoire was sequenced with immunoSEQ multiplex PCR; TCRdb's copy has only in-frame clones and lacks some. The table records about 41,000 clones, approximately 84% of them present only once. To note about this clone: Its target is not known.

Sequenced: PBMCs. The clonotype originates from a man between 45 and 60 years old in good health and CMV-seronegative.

CDR3 coding DNA: TGTGCCAGCAGCCCGGACACTTCGCGAGAGCAGTACTTC. It is translated as CASSPDTSREQYF. The chain employs TRBV11-3 and TRBJ2-7, with a tentative D call TRBD1 (5 bases). Germline V gives CDR1 SGHNT, CDR2 YENEEA. V dropped 5 bases and J dropped 7 bases, with 15 bases sitting between them. This CDR3 has 13 amino acids.